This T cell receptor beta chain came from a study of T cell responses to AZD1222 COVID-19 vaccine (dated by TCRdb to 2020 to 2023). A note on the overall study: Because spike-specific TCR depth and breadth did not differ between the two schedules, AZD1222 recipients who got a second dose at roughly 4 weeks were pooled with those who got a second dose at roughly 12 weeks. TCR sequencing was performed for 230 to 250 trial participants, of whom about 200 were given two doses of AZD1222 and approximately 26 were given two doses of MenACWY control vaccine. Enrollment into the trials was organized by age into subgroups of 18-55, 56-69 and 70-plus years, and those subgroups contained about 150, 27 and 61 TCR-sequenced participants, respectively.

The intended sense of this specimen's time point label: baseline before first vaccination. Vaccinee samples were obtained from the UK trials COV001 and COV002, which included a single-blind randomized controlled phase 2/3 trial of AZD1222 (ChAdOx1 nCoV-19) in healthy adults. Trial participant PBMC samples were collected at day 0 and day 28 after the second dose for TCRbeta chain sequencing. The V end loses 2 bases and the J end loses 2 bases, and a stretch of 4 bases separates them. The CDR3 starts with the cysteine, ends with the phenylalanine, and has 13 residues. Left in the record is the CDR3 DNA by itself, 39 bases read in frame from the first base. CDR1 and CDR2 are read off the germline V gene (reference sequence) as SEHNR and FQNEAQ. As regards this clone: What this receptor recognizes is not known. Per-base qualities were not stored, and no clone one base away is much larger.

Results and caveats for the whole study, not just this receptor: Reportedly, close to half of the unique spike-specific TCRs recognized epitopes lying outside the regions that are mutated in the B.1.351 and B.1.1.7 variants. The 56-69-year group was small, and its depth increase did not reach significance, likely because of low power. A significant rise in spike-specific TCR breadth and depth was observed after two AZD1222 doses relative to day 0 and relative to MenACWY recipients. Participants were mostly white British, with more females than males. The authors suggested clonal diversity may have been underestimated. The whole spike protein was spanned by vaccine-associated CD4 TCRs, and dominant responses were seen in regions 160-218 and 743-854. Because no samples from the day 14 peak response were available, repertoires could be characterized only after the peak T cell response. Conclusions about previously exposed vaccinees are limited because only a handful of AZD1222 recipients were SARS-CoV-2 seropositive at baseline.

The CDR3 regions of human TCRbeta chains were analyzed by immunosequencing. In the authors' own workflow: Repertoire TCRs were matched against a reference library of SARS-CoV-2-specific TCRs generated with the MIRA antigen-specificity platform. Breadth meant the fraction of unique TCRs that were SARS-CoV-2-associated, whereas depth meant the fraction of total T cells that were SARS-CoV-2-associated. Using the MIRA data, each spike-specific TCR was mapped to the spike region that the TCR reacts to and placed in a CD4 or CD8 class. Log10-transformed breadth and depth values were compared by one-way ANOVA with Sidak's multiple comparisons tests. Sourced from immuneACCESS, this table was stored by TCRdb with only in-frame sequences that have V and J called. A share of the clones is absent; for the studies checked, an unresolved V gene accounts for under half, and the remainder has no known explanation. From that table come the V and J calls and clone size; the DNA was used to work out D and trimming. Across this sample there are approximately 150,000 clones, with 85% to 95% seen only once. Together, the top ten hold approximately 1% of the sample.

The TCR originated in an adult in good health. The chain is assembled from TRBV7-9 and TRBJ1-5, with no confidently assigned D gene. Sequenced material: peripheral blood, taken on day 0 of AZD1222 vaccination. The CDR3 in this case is CASSLSRNQPQHF. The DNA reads TGTGCCAGCAGCTTAAGTCGCAATCAGCCCCAGCATTTT.